This paragraph covers one T cell receptor beta chain sequence. Different DNA sequences within this sample yield the same CDR3. These data belong to a study of T cell responses to AZD1222 COVID-19 vaccine. Sequencing was performed with immunoSEQ multiplex PCR; in TCRdb, only in-frame clones are kept and a portion is missing. The sample includes about 150,000 clones, 70% to 90% of them seen just once. This CDR3 spans 11 amino acids. Germline lookup yields CDR1 DFQATT and CDR2 SNEGSKA (reference sequence). Trimming stripped 2 bases from V and 3 bases from J, with 5 bases between. This TCR derives from an adult in good health. The gene calls are TRBV20-1 and TRBJ2-7; D gene ambiguous. The sample here was peripheral blood, taken on day 0 of MenACWY control vaccination. In DNA form, the CDR3 reads TGCAGTGCTAGATTGGGCTACGAGCAGTACTTC. This gives the protein CSARLGYEQYF.